This TCR beta chain was documented in a study of cytomegalovirus exposure and HLA in healthy donors. Findings and caveats of the study: TCR sequences were mostly rare, though some public TCRs occurred in many donors. The only immune exposure information that was available was CMV serostatus.

Turning to this clone: The antigen remains unidentified.

With 60 Vbeta and 13 Jbeta primers, the PCR was carried out. Authors' analysis steps: Around 10 million shared chains were among approximately 87 million unique TCR beta chains counted in a later analysis. This table comes from immunoSEQ multiplex PCR, and its TCRdb copy is limited to in-frame clones, with some not included. That table gives V, J and clone size, and the DNA gave D and trimming. The sample records roughly 150,000 clones, 80% to 85% being singletons. From germline, CDR1 is SGHDN and CDR2 FVKESK. Trimming removed 4 bases at V and 0 bases at J, with 12 bases between. CDR3 length: 15 residues.

V gene TRBV14 combines with J gene TRBJ1-1, with no clear D. What was sequenced was PBMCs. This sequence originates from a male donor in good health and CMV-seronegative. The CDR3 is CASSRVRLMNTEAFF. CDR3 DNA: TGTGCCAGCAGCCGGGTCCGACTCATGAACACTGAAGCTTTCTTT.